These 11 T cell receptor beta chains originate from one sample sequenced in a study of early T cells in non-severe SARS-CoV-2 infection. TCRdb independently ran MiXCR on the 5' RACE reads; one entry per CDR3 protein. The sample lists 25,000 to 30,000 distinct CDR3 sequences; roughly 5% were seen once. What was sequenced was whole blood. The origin of the receptors is an adult who was a healthcare worker with PCR-confirmed SARS-CoV-2 infection or an uninfected control (not recorded which).

The chain combines TRBV11-2 with TRBJ2-7; 9 bases match TRBD2. The CDR3 extends over 15 amino acids. Germline lookup yields CDR1 SGHAT and CDR2 FQNNGV. Unmatched junction bases numbered 5, after V lost 5 bases and J lost 0 bases. The CDR3 coding sequence is TGTGCCAGCAGCATGACTAGCGGAGCCTCCTACGAGCAGTACTTC. It encodes CASSMTSGASYEQYF.

This clonotype was picked up many times. The gene calls are TRBV28 and TRBJ2-4; possibly TRBD1 or TRBD2 for D (6 bases each). V lost 2 bases to trimming and J lost 7 bases, with 12 bases between them. CDR1 is MDHEN, CDR2 SYDVKM, per germline. This CDR3 spans 14 amino acids. The CDR3, as DNA: TGTGCCAGCAGTTTAGAAGGGGGGCGGAACATTCAGTACTTC. This translates into CASSLEGGRNIQYF.

This clonotype was observed many times. The J gene is TRBJ2-7, the V gene TRBV29-1; 7 bases are a match to TRBD1. Looked up from germline, CDR1 is SQVTM and CDR2 is ANQGSEA. The CDR3 is 13 residues long. The V and J ends lost 4 bases and 4 bases, in that order; junction bases with no gene match: 7. The CDR3 reads CSVVLRQGYEQYF. In nucleotides, the CDR3 is TGCAGCGTTGTTCTAAGACAGGGTTACGAGCAGTACTTC.

This clonotype was counted at least ten times. This rearrangement joins TRBV7-2 to TRBJ2-1, with 8 bases identical to TRBD2. The CDR3 runs to 15 residues. The ends lost 4 bases at V and 0 bases at J; junction bases unmatched: 2. Germline values: CDR1 SGHTA, CDR2 FQGNSA. CDR3 sequence reads: CASSYGTSSYNEQFF. CDR3 sequence (DNA): TGTGCCAGCAGCTACGGGACTAGCTCCTACAATGAGCAGTTCTTC.

This clonotype was recorded many times. This chain joins TRBV29-1 and TRBJ2-7, with 10 bases lining up with TRBD1. Germline CDR1 and CDR2: SQVTM and ANQGSEA. The junction had 4 bases not matched to a gene; V was cut back by 7 bases and J by 7 bases. The CDR3 runs to 11 residues. Here the CDR3 reads CSGSGQGEQYF. CDR3 nucleotide sequence: TGCAGCGGCTCGGGACAGGGGGAGCAGTACTTC.

In this sample, this clonotype turned up many times. V is TRBV29-1 and J is TRBJ1-1; D remains unclear. The germline V gene encodes CDR1 SQVTM and CDR2 ANQGSEA. The CDR3 contains 14 residues. The ends were cut back, 1 base at V and 0 bases at J, with 9 bases in the middle. CDR3 coding DNA: TGCAGCGTTGAAGTAAGCAGCTTGAACACTGAAGCTTTCTTT. Translation gives CSVEVSSLNTEAFF.

The table lists this clonotype with a few counts. J is TRBJ2-7 and V is TRBV19; 9 positions agree with TRBD1. The V gene end was trimmed by 8 bases and the J gene end by 0 bases; junction bases not matched to a gene: 5. Germline V gives CDR1 LNHDA, CDR2 SQIVND (reference sequence). The CDR3 runs 14 residues. In nucleotides, the CDR3 is TGTGCCAGTTCATCGACAGGGGGCTCCTACGAGCAGTACTTC. Protein product: CASSSTGGSYEQYF.

This clonotype was seen many times. This chain joins TRBV7-3 and TRBJ2-2; D uncertain. V was shortened by 9 bases and J by 0 bases, with 11 bases between the two germline ends. The germline V gene has CDR1 SGHTA and CDR2 FQGTGA. CDR3 size: 14 residues. The CDR3 loop is CASGIATNTGELFF. DNA for the CDR3: TGTGCCAGTGGGATTGCAACGAACACCGGGGAGCTGTTTTTT. The variable domain in full, with the rest retrieved from reference TRBV7-3 and TRBJ2-2, is GAGVSQTPSNKVTEKGKYVELRCDPISGHTALYWYRQSLGQGPEFLIYFQGTGAADDSGLPNDRFFAVRPEGSVSTLKIQRTERGDSAVYLCASGIATNTGELFFGEGSRLTVL.

J is TRBJ2-3 and V is TRBV6-2 or TRBV6-3, with D uncertain. Germline V lookup: CDR1 MNHEY, CDR2 SVGEGT. With 0 bases removed from V and 0 bases from J, the gap between germline ends came to 4 bases. The CDR3 runs 14 residues. This CDR3 is CASSYSDSTDTQYF. The CDR3 region has the DNA TGTGCCAGCAGTTACTCAGACAGCACAGATACGCAGTATTTT.

CDR3 nucleotides: TGTGCCAGCAGTTTCGAATACTCTGGAAACACCATATATTTT. It codes for CASSFEYSGNTIYF. The chain links TRBV5-6 to TRBJ1-3; unclear D gene. Germline V gene sequence: CDR1 SGHDT, CDR2 YYEEEE. The V end was cut by 5 bases, the J end by 0 bases, with 9 bases between. CDR3 length: 14 residues.

There are many counts of this clonotype. This sequence joins TRBV20-1 and TRBJ2-1; no clear D. Trimming left V 0 bases short and J 6 bases short, with 9 bases between. The CDR3 length is 13 residues. CDR1 DFQATT and CDR2 SNEGSKA come from the germline V gene (reference sequence). CDR3 region: CSARDPTINEQFF. The CDR3 DNA reads TGCAGTGCTAGAGATCCCACTATCAATGAGCAGTTCTTC.